The 3 T cell receptor beta chains listed next were all sequenced from one sample in a study of CD8 T cells in Susac syndrome. Reverse transcription used about 0.45 to 1 ug RNA and random hexamers. TCRdb processed the immunoSEQ multiplex PCR reads anew with MiXCR; each CDR3 protein has one entry. This sample has a few hundred thousand distinct CDR3 sequences, with roughly 92% found just once. The material sequenced was CD8+ T cells from PBMCs. The receptors were sampled from a human donor with multiple sclerosis.

The chain couples TRBV20-1 to TRBJ2-7, with D unclear. The V and J ends lost 3 bases and 1 base respectively, with 4 bases between them. The germline CDR1 and CDR2 sequences are DFQATT and SNEGSKA (reference sequence). CDR3 length: 11 amino acids. CDR3 protein: CSARRSYEQYF. In DNA, the CDR3 is TGCAGTGCTAGGAGGTCCTACGAGCAGTACTTC.

The DNA of the CDR3 is TGTGCCAGCAGCTGGGGGGGAGGGAGCAATCAGCCCCAGCATTTT. It specifies CASSWGGGSNQPQHF. This chain links TRBV13 with TRBJ1-5; tentatively, D is TRBD1 (5 bases). V shed 4 bases and J shed 1 base, with 11 bases lying between them. This CDR3 contains 15 residues. Germline V gives CDR1 PRHDT, CDR2 FYEKMQ (reference sequence).

J is TRBJ1-3 and V is TRBV4-1; D is uncertain. The V and J ends lost 0 bases and 3 bases respectively, with 0 bases between them. The CDR3 sequence is 12 residues long. CDR1 is MGHRA and CDR2 is YSYEKL in the germline V gene. The CDR3 sequence is CASSQDGNTIYF. For the CDR3, the DNA is TGCGCCAGCAGCCAAGATGGAAACACCATATATTTT.